This passage covers 11 T cell receptor beta chains from one sample sequenced in a study of blood T cell repertoires in COVID-19. Produced via immunoSEQ multiplex PCR; TCRdb's table is partial and in-frame only. In the table there are around 250,000 clones, roughly 86% of which are singletons. Sample: PBMCs or T cells enriched from blood (not recorded which). The receptors were sampled from a woman in her 50s who had recovered from COVID-19.

Ten or more counts support this clone. The chain is built from TRBV7-9 and TRBJ1-1, with TRBD1 as a possible D gene (5 bases). The CDR3 totals 14 residues. Germline assignment: CDR1 SEHNR and CDR2 FQNEAQ (reference sequence). The V gene lost 4 bases and the J gene lost 8 bases, with 17 bases spanning the gap. The CDR3 nucleotides read TGTGCCAGCAGCTACTCCGGGACTGTAGAAGAAGCTTTCTTT. Amino acids: CASSYSGTVEEAFF.

The chain recombines TRBV4-2 with TRBJ2-1; 7 bases are shared with TRBD1. This CDR3 is built from 16 residues. J lost 9 bases, V lost 4 bases, and 15 bases had no gene match. Germline loops: CDR1 LGHNA, CDR2 YNFKEQ. The CDR3 protein is CASSRFGDRDSSEQFF. The CDR3 DNA is TGTGCCAGCAGCCGTTTTGGGGACAGAGATTCTTCTGAGCAGTTCTTC.

The CDR3 loop reads CASSITSEGYTEAFF. In nucleotides, the CDR3 is TGTGCCAGTAGTATCACTTCGGAGGGTTACACTGAAGCTTTCTTT. The V and J genes are TRBV19 and TRBJ1-1; D not certain. The CDR3 consists of 15 residues. Trimming removed 3 bases at V and 3 bases at J, with 14 bases between. The germline V gene encodes CDR1 LNHDA and CDR2 SQIVND (reference sequence).

The V gene is TRBV4-2, the J gene TRBJ2-3; TRBD2 aligns across 13 bases. The CDR3 is made up of 17 amino acids. V lost 7 bases, J lost 5 bases, and 12 bases stayed unmatched. From germline, CDR1 is LGHNA and CDR2 YNFKEQ. The CDR3 nucleotides read TGTGCCAGCAAAGGGACTAGCGGGAAATCAATAGAAGATACGCAGTATTTT. Translation gives CASKGTSGKSIEDTQYF.

The J gene is TRBJ1-1, the V gene TRBV3-1 (or the pseudogene TRBV3-2), with 10 positions matching TRBD1. Germline CDR1 LGHDT, CDR2 YNNKEL (reference sequence). The CDR3 is 14 amino acids. After removal of 1 base from V and 5 bases from J, the junction contained 1 base not matched to a gene. The DNA for the CDR3 is TGTGCCAGCAGCCAAGGACAGGGGGCTACTGAAGCTTTCTTT. Translating it yields CASSQGQGATEAFF.

Here the CDR3 reads CASRALVGDTGELFF. The CDR3 DNA reads as TGTGCCAGCAGGGCATTAGTGGGAGACACCGGGGAGCTGTTTTTT. The chain combines TRBV2 with TRBJ2-2, with D possibly TRBD2 on 5 matching bases. This CDR3 is 15 amino acids long. CDR1 and CDR2 (germline): SNHLY, FYNNEI. V lost 6 bases and J 3 bases, leaving 14 bases between the germline ends.

The V and J genes are TRBV3-1 (or the pseudogene TRBV3-2) and TRBJ1-1, with D maybe TRBD1 (5 bases). Germline V gives CDR1 LGHDT, CDR2 YNNKEL (reference sequence). CDR3 length: 14 amino acids. V dropped 3 bases and J dropped 5 bases, with 13 bases sitting between them. CDR3 DNA: TGTGCCAGCAGCCACCAAAGGGGAAGAACTGAAGCTTTCTTT. This gives the protein CASSHQRGRTEAFF.

The table lists this clone with a few counts. V gene TRBV7-3 combines with J gene TRBJ1-6, with D perhaps TRBD1 (6 bases). Per the germline V gene, CDR1 is SGHTA and CDR2 is FQGTGA. The V end lost 4 bases, the J end lost 10 bases, and 11 bases lay between the germline ends. The CDR3 length is 13 residues. CDR3 sequence (DNA): TGTGCCAGCAGCTCTCGACAGGAGTCACCCCTCCACTTT. Protein product: CASSSRQESPLHF.

The chain combines TRBV28 with TRBJ2-7; D perhaps matches TRBD1 (6 bases). The germline CDR1 and CDR2 sequences are MDHEN and SYDVKM. This CDR3 is 14 amino acids long. V was pared by 4 bases and J by 5 bases, with 15 bases between. Written as DNA, the CDR3 is TGTGCCAGCAGTTCTCCGGGACAAATTCACGAGCAGTACTTC. Residues: CASSSPGQIHEQYF. Together with reference TRBV28 and TRBJ2-7, the CDR3 gives the full variable domain: DVKVTQSSRYLVKRTGEKVFLECVQDMDHENMFWYRQDPGLGLRLIYFSYDVKMKEKGDIPEGYSVSREKKERFSLILESASTNQTSMYLCASSSPGQIHEQYFGPGTRLTVT.

This chain connects TRBV28 to TRBJ1-2; TRBD1 aligns across 11 bases. Trimming cost V 2 bases and J 5 bases; bases outside gene matches: 1. Germline lookup yields CDR1 MDHEN and CDR2 SYDVKM. This CDR3 is 14 amino acids long. The CDR3 sequence is CASSLGDRGYGYTF. DNA of the CDR3: TGTGCCAGCAGTTTAGGGGACAGGGGGTATGGCTACACCTTC.

The rearrangement joins TRBV3-1 (or the pseudogene TRBV3-2) to TRBJ1-4; no clear D. V lost 2 bases, J lost 7 bases, and 14 bases lay in between. The CDR3 totals 15 residues. Germline V gene data show CDR1 as LGHDT and CDR2 as YNNKEL (reference sequence). Written as DNA, the CDR3 is TGTGCCAGCAGCCAACGCTGGCAGGTGGGTGAAAAACTGTTTTTT. It translates to CASSQRWQVGEKLFF.